This T cell receptor (beta chain) was identified in a study of Ad26.COV2.S vaccination and SARS-CoV-2 variants. As to treatment: about 20 received Ad26.COV2.S at low or high dose, single or two shots; 5 received placebo; per-sample allocation not given. All samples were drawn on day 63, counting from the first vaccine or placebo injection. An 18-55-year-old adult in Boston served as donor. Profiled with immunoSEQ multiplex PCR; TCRdb holds only in-frame clones, not every one. The data hold roughly 380,000 clones, with around nine tenths observed a single time. V gave up 1 base and J gave up 14 bases, with 13 bases separating them. Looked up from germline, CDR1 is MNHNS and CDR2 is SASEGT. The CDR3 loop spans 12 amino acids.

The receptor was derived from a person aged 18 to 65 who received the Ad26.COV2.S COVID-19 vaccine or a placebo. Source: peripheral blood, taken in a trial of Ad26.COV2.S vaccine versus placebo. The chain links TRBV6-1 to TRBJ2-3, with D perhaps being TRBD1 or TRBD2 (5 bases each). CDR3 protein: CASSEGVGVAYF. CDR3 DNA sequence: TGTGCCAGCAGTGAAGGAGTGGGGGTCGCGTATTTT.